This T cell receptor beta chain was documented in a study of T cell changes during pregnancy in multiple sclerosis (dated 2019 in TCRdb). Study-wide context: Changes in the T cell repertoire over the course of pregnancy were examined in this study in women with multiple sclerosis.

A remark on this clone: The target of this receptor is not known. Within one base of it there is no much larger clone, and no base qualities were kept.

There are 13 amino acids in the CDR3, from cysteine to phenylalanine inclusive. The kept DNA is CDR3 alone, 39 bases in frame from the first base. The junction shows trimming of 11 bases on V and 5 bases on J, and the gene matches do not reach 7 bases of it. Based on the germline V gene, the CDR1 and CDR2 sequences are MNHNS and SASEGT. Library construction relied on the immunoSEQ multiplex PCR assay. The source is immuneACCESS, and TCRdb retained only in-frame sequences with V and J called. Part of the clones is not carried over; for the studies checked, unresolved V genes explain less than half of this, and the remainder is unexplained. In this sample the table shows 30,000 to 35,000 clones, around nine tenths of which occur a single time. The ten top clones hold 3.5% of the sample.

The rearranged chain carries TRBV6-1 and TRBJ2-3; 10 of the junction bases match TRBD1. This receptor was obtained from a female donor with multiple sclerosis, enrolled in a pregnancy study. The material was CD8+ T cells from peripheral blood mononuclear cells, obtained in the third trimester of pregnancy. DNA sequence: TGTGCCGGTTGGGACAGGGGAGGAGATACGCAGTATTTT. It is translated as CAGWDRGGDTQYF.